The present entry profiles one T cell receptor (beta chain) with its context. This record belongs to a study of blood T cell repertoires in COVID-19. This CDR3 spans 14 amino acids. Looked up from germline, CDR1 is SNHLY and CDR2 is FYNNEI. After removal of 5 bases from V and 6 bases from J, the junction contained 8 bases not matched to a gene. Per the study methods: Using reference gene primer amplification, nucleated cell counts were estimated. Profiling relied on immunoSEQ multiplex PCR, and the TCRdb table lists in-frame clones only, not all of them. The V and J calls and clone size are taken from that table; D and trimming were inferred from the DNA. The repertoire holds just over 50,000 clones, with less than 90% as singletons.

The clonotype comes from a human donor with active COVID-19. The donor label of this sample is uncertain. Sequencing used peripheral blood. The chain couples TRBV2 to TRBJ1-2, with 8 bases fitting TRBD1. The CDR3 nucleotides read TGTGCCAGCAGTTTGACAGGGGTTATTGATGGCTACACCTTC. This encodes CASSLTGVIDGYTF.